These 30 T cell receptor beta chains were sequenced from one sample in a study of blood T cells in healthy people across ages. Combining a sample-barcoded 5' primer with a J-beta primer mix, a second PCR ran for 7 to 11 cycles. TCRdb reprocessed the 5' RACE reads with MiXCR, giving one entry per CDR3 protein. Of 650,000 to 1,000,000 distinct CDR3 sequences listed, 46% are singletons. The specimen sequenced was blood. These receptors were obtained from a man older than 75 in good health.

This clonotype came up a few times. CDR3 residues: CASSYLSGSRGSTYEQYF. CDR3 coding DNA: TGTGCCAGCAGCTATCTTTCAGGGAGCAGGGGGTCGACCTACGAGCAGTACTTC. The V call is TRBV6-7, the J call TRBJ2-7; 7 bases map to TRBD1. TRBV6-7 is an ORF; its function is uncertain. The trim removed 6 bases at V and 2 bases at J, leaving 19 bases unmatched. There are 18 residues in the CDR3.

V usage is TRBV27 and J usage is TRBJ1-4; no reliable D call. CDR3 length equals 17 residues. Germline CDR1 is MNHEY and CDR2 is SMNVEV (reference sequence). Trimming pared 0 bases from V and 3 bases from J, leaving 14 bases between. The CDR3 sequence: CASSLSGMGMANEKLFF. CDR3 bases: TGTGCCAGCAGTTTATCGGGGATGGGGATGGCTAATGAAAAACTGTTTTTT.

The chain has TRBV6-1 and TRBJ2-7; 11 bases match TRBD2. CDR1 and CDR2 (germline): MNHNS, SASEGT. The V and J ends lost 6 bases and 7 bases, in that order; junction bases with no gene match: 11. There are 15 residues in the CDR3. CDR3 nucleotide sequence: TGTGCCAGCAGCCTTACTAGCGGGAGTCCGAATGAGCAGTACTTC. It yields the protein CASSLTSGSPNEQYF.

This chain joins TRBV7-3 and TRBJ1-1; maybe TRBD1 (5 bases). Germline CDR1 is SGHTA and CDR2 is FQGTGA. Trimming took off 3 bases at V and 4 bases at J, with 12 bases between the two ends. The CDR3 is 14 amino acids. This chain's CDR3 is CASSLQGGRTEAFF. CDR3 DNA: TGTGCCAGCAGCTTGCAGGGAGGGCGCACTGAAGCTTTCTTT.

V usage is TRBV29-1 and J usage is TRBJ1-1, with 8 bases aligning to TRBD1. The CDR3 covers 12 residues. CDR1 and CDR2 from the germline V gene are SQVTM and ANQGSEA. Trimming cost V 6 bases and J 4 bases; bases outside gene matches: 4. The CDR3: CSVNTGGTEAFF. CDR3 sequence (DNA): TGCAGCGTAAATACAGGGGGCACTGAAGCTTTCTTT.

The rearrangement uses TRBV7-8 and TRBJ1-6; the D is unclear. The length of the CDR3 is 14 residues. Germline CDR1 SGHVS, CDR2 FQNEAQ. V lost 5 bases to trimming and J lost 10 bases, with 15 bases between them. CDR3 nucleotides: TGTGCCAGCAGCGCCCGAGAGGGCGAGTCACCCCTCCACTTT. Translated: CASSAREGESPLHF.

The gene calls are TRBV20-1 and TRBJ1-6; D is unresolved. Looked up from germline, CDR1 is DFQATT and CDR2 is SNEGSKA (reference sequence). Trimming took off 5 bases at V and 7 bases at J, with 12 bases between the two ends. The CDR3 is made up of 13 amino acids. The CDR3: CSAGRVPNSPLHF. CDR3 nucleotide sequence: TGCAGTGCTGGGCGGGTTCCAAATTCACCCCTCCACTTT.

This chain connects TRBV19 to TRBJ2-7; 10 positions match TRBD2. The J call may be in error: the DNA end matches TRBJ2-5 better. Germline V gene data show CDR1 as LNHDA and CDR2 as SQIVND (reference sequence). The CDR3 loop spans 16 amino acids. The CDR3 is CASSIRISGRKETQYF. As DNA, the CDR3 is TGTGCCAGTAGTATAAGGATTAGCGGGAGGAAGGAGACCCAGTACTTC.

The V and J genes are TRBV5-1 and TRBJ2-5; a possible D gene is TRBD2 (6 bases). The CDR3 is 15 amino acids. CDR1 and CDR2 from the germline V gene are SGHRS and YFSETQ. With 1 base removed from V and 5 bases from J, the gap between germline ends came to 15 bases. This CDR3 reads CASSLTLAIGETQYF. CDR3 bases: TGCGCCAGCAGCTTGACGCTAGCGATCGGGGAGACCCAGTACTTC.

V gene TRBV6-6 combines with J gene TRBJ2-7; possible D gene TRBD1, 5 bases. Per the germline V gene, CDR1 is MNHNY and CDR2 is SVGAGI (reference sequence). CDR3 size: 15 residues. V lost 1 base to trimming and J lost 6 bases, with 16 bases between them. The CDR3 DNA sequence: TGTGCCAGCAGTTACTTTGCAGGGCTCTTTCTCGAGCAGTACTTC. Encoded protein: CASSYFAGLFLEQYF.

V and J are TRBV21-1 and TRBJ2-5. TRBV21-1 is marked as a pseudogene. The CDR3 covers 14 residues. The chain's CDR3 is CASSSRTIRKTQYF. CDR3 nucleotides: TGTGCCAGCAGTAGTAGGACCATCCGGAAGACCCAGTACTTC.

The rearrangement joins TRBV4-1 to TRBJ2-2, with TRBD1 matching over 7 bases. CDR1 is MGHRA and CDR2 is YSYEKL in the germline V gene. The CDR3 is made up of 15 amino acids. The V gene end was trimmed by 4 bases and the J gene end by 4 bases; junction bases not matched to a gene: 6. CDR3 protein: CASSLTGRSTGELFF. In DNA form, the CDR3 reads TGCGCCAGCAGCCTGACAGGGAGAAGCACCGGGGAGCTGTTTTTT.

The chain joins TRBV20-1 to TRBJ2-5, with TRBD2 matching 14 bases. The end of the DNA aligns better with TRBJ2-7, so the J call may be wrong. CDR3 length equals 13 residues. CDR1 is DFQATT, CDR2 SNEGSKA, per germline (reference sequence). The CDR3 nucleotides read TGCAGTGCTCGACTAGCGGGAGGGCACGAGCAGTACTTC. As protein: CSARLAGGHEQYF.

Only a few counts were recorded for this clonotype. The chain joins TRBV27 to TRBJ1-5; D gene ambiguous. V was shortened by 5 bases and J by 4 bases, with 9 bases between the two germline ends. Per the germline V gene, CDR1 is MNHEY and CDR2 is SMNVEV (reference sequence). The CDR3 runs to 13 residues. The chain's CDR3 is CASSAGRNQPQHF. For the CDR3, the DNA is TGTGCCAGCAGTGCTGGGCGAAATCAGCCCCAGCATTTT.

The J gene is TRBJ2-1, the V gene TRBV28; a weak D match, TRBD1 (5 bases). Germline V gene lookup returns CDR1 MDHEN and CDR2 SYDVKM. The germline V and J ends were trimmed by 4 bases and 8 bases, with 15 bases remaining between them. This CDR3 region has 14 residues. The CDR3 loop reads CASSWASKGYEQFF. The CDR3 DNA is TGTGCCAGCAGTTGGGCTAGTAAGGGGTATGAGCAGTTCTTC. Filled out from reference TRBV28 and TRBJ2-1, the complete variable domain reads DVKVTQSSRYLVKRTGEKVFLECVQDMDHENMFWYRQDPGLGLRLIYFSYDVKMKEKGDIPEGYSVSREKKERFSLILESASTNQTSMYLCASSWASKGYEQFFGPGTRLTVL.

The V and J genes are TRBV20-1 and TRBJ2-2; 11 bases line up with TRBD1. There are 16 residues in the CDR3. Trimming at V came to 0 bases and at J to 3 bases, leaving 3 bases not matched to a gene. Germline assignment: CDR1 DFQATT and CDR2 SNEGSKA (reference sequence). The CDR3 region has the DNA TGCAGTGCTAGAGACCCGGGACAGGGGGACACCGGGGAGCTGTTTTTT. Translated, it gives CSARDPGQGDTGELFF.

The CDR3 here is CSANVGPDQPQHF. The CDR3 coding sequence is TGCAGTGCTAACGTGGGGCCGGATCAGCCCCAGCATTTT. The V gene is TRBV20-1, the J gene TRBJ1-5, with D tentatively TRBD1 (5 bases). CDR3 length: 13 amino acids. V was cut by 4 bases and J by 5 bases, with 12 bases left in between. Germline assignment: CDR1 DFQATT and CDR2 SNEGSKA (reference sequence).

This chain joins TRBV20-1 and TRBJ2-3, with 8 bases that match TRBD2. J lost 2 bases, V lost 1 base, and 5 bases had no gene match. This CDR3 spans 15 amino acids. Germline CDR1 is DFQATT and CDR2 is SNEGSKA (reference sequence). CDR3 in DNA: TGCAGTGCTAGAGCGTCGGGGGGGAACACAGATACGCAGTATTTT. Translation: CSARASGGNTDTQYF.

The chain uses TRBV7-9 and TRBJ2-4; D gene ambiguous. The assigned J gene may be wrong: the sequence end matches TRBJ2-7 better. CDR1 SEHNR and CDR2 FQNEAQ come from the germline V gene (reference sequence). This CDR3 is built from 12 residues. The CDR3 protein is CASSLPNGEQYF. The CDR3 bases are TGTGCCAGCAGCTTACCGAACGGCGAGCAGTACTTC.

Concerning this clonotype itself: A read error may be the cause here, since a much bigger clone is one base away. The chain links TRBV10-2 to TRBJ2-1, with unresolved D. The CDR3 is made up of 12 amino acids. Germline V lookup: CDR1 WSHSY, CDR2 SAAADI. V was cut by 0 bases and J by 10 bases, with 7 bases left in between. Here the CDR3 reads CASSESRSEQFF. The CDR3 coding sequence is TGCGCCAGCAGTGAGTCGAGATCCGAGCAGTTCTTC.

The table lists this clonotype with a few counts. V usage is TRBV10-3 and J usage is TRBJ1-1; tentative D call: TRBD1 (6 bases). The V end lost 4 bases, the J end lost 5 bases, and 14 bases lay between the germline ends. The CDR3 runs 14 residues. Germline CDR1 ENHRY, CDR2 SYGVKD. Here the CDR3 reads CAISVRGASTEAFF. The CDR3 DNA sequence: TGTGCCATCAGTGTGAGGGGGGCGAGTACTGAAGCTTTCTTT.

V is TRBV7-9 and J is TRBJ2-7; the match to TRBD2 covers 7 bases. In germline, CDR1 is SEHNR, CDR2 FQNEAQ (reference sequence). Trimming at V came to 5 bases and at J to 2 bases, leaving 6 bases not matched to a gene. The CDR3 runs 14 residues. In DNA form, the CDR3 reads TGTGCCAGCAGCCCTTTCGGGAGGACCTACGAGCAGTACTTC. It is translated as CASSPFGRTYEQYF.

The CDR3 reads CATSDPADQSTDTQYF. The CDR3 nucleotides are TGTGCCACCAGTGACCCGGCGGACCAAAGCACAGATACGCAGTATTTT. This chain links TRBV24-1 with TRBJ2-3; the D is unclear. The germline V gene encodes CDR1 KGHDR and CDR2 SFDVKD. V lost 4 bases and J 0 bases, leaving 13 bases between the germline ends. The CDR3 spans 16 residues.

The chain uses TRBV7-2 and TRBJ2-5, with D perhaps matching TRBD2 (6 bases). CDR3 length equals 13 residues. Germline CDR1 reads SGHTA; CDR2 reads FQGNSA. The V gene lost 5 bases and the J gene lost 7 bases, with 14 bases spanning the gap. In DNA form, the CDR3 reads TGTGCCAGCAGCCCGGGACTCGCAGCGACCCAGTACTTC. Translation gives CASSPGLAATQYF.

In its sample, this clonotype was seen a few times. The chain is built from TRBV7-2 and TRBJ2-7, with 9 bases lining up with TRBD2. Germline V gene data show CDR1 as SGHTA and CDR2 as FQGNSA. The CDR3 consists of 16 residues. Losses at the gene ends were 3 bases for V and 0 bases for J; bases not matched to a gene: 6. CDR3 amino acids: CASSFGGRAGSYEQYF. The CDR3 DNA reads TGTGCCAGCAGCTTTGGCGGGAGGGCCGGCTCCTACGAGCAGTACTTC.

The sample holds a few counts of this clonotype. The rearrangement links TRBV7-3 to TRBJ2-5; D is perhaps TRBD2 (6 bases). V lost 3 bases and J 5 bases, leaving 16 bases between the germline ends. There are 15 residues in the CDR3. CDR1 and CDR2 from the germline V gene are SGHTA and FQGTGA. The CDR3 DNA reads TGTGCCAGCAGCTTCATGGGGGGACCCGGGGAGACCCAGTACTTC. Protein product: CASSFMGGPGETQYF.

This rearrangement joins TRBV6-2 or TRBV6-3 to TRBJ1-2; no clear D gene. The CDR3 is 13 residues long. Germline V lookup: CDR1 MNHEY, CDR2 SVGEGT. Trimming removed 8 bases at V and 0 bases at J, with 10 bases between. In DNA, the CDR3 is TGTGCCAGCGCCCAGACGGCTAACTATGGCTACACCTTC. Its translation is CASAQTANYGYTF.

There are many counts of this clonotype. This sequence joins TRBV6-6 and TRBJ2-3; 14 nucleotides align to TRBD2. Germline trimming cut 4 bases from V and 4 bases from J; bases unmatched to any gene: 7. Germline CDR1 and CDR2: MNHNY and SVGAGI (reference sequence). The CDR3 consists of 17 residues. The CDR3, as DNA: TGTGCCAGCAGTTCCGGACTAGCGGGAGGAAAGGCAGATACGCAGTATTTT. Amino acid sequence: CASSSGLAGGKADTQYF.

The V and J genes are TRBV7-2 and TRBJ2-6; TRBD1 aligns across 7 bases. The ends lost 8 bases at V and 4 bases at J; junction bases unmatched: 11. The CDR3 is 16 residues long. Per germline, CDR1 SGHTA and CDR2 FQGNSA. CDR3 region: CASSWGTGVGANVLTF. For the CDR3, the DNA is TGTGCCAGCTCCTGGGGAACAGGGGTCGGGGCCAACGTCCTGACTTTC.

This clonotype has a count of ten or more. This chain links TRBV7-2 with TRBJ2-1, with D perhaps matching TRBD1 or TRBD2 (5 bases each). CDR1 and CDR2 (germline): SGHTA, FQGNSA. This CDR3 spans 15 amino acids. Deletions cut 0 bases from V and 4 bases from J, with 10 bases between. The CDR3 is CASSLAGDLYNEQFF. CDR3 coding DNA: TGTGCCAGCAGCTTAGCGGGGGACCTTTACAATGAGCAGTTCTTC.